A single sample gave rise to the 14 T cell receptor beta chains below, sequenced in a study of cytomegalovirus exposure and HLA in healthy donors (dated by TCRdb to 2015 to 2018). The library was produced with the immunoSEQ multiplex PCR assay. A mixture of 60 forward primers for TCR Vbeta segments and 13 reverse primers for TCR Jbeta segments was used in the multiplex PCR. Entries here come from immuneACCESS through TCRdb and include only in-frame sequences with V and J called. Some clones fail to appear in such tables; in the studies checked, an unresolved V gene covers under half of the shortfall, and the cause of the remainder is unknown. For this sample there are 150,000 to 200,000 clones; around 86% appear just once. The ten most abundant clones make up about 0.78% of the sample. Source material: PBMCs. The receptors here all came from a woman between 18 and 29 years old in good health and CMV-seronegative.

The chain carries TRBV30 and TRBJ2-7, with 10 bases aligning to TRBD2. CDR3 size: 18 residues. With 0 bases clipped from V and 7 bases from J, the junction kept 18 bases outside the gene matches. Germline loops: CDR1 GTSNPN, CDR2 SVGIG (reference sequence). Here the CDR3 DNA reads TGTGCCTGGAGTGTAGGGCTAGCGGGAGTACCAAATAAGGAGGAGCAGTACTTC. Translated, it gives CAWSVGLAGVPNKEEQYF.

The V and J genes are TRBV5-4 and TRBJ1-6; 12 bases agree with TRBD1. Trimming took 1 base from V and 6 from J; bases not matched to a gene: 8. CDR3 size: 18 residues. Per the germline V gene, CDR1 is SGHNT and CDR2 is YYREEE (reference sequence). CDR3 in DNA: TGTGCCAGCAGCTTGTGGGGACAGGGGGCGTCTGGTAATTCACCCCTCCACTTT. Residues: CASSLWGQGASGNSPLHF.

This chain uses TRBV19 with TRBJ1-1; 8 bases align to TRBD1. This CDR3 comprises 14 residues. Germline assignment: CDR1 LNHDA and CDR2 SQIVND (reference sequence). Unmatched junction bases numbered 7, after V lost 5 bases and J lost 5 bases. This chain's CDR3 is CASSLRTGWTEAFF. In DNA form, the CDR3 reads TGTGCCAGTAGTTTAAGGACAGGGTGGACTGAAGCTTTCTTT.

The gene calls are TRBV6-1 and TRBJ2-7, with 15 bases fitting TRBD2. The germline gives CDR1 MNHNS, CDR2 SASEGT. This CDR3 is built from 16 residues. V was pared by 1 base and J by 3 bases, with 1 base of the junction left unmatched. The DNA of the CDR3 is TGTGCCAGCAGTGAAGGGACTAGCGGGGGGGGCTACGAGCAGTACTTC. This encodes CASSEGTSGGGYEQYF.

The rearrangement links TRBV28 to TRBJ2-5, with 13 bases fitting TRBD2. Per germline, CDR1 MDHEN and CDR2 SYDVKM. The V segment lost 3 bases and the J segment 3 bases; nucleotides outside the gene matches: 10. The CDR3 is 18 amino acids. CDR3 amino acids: CASSLPLGLAGSEETQYF. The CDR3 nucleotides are TGTGCCAGCAGTTTGCCTTTGGGACTAGCGGGATCGGAAGAGACCCAGTACTTC.

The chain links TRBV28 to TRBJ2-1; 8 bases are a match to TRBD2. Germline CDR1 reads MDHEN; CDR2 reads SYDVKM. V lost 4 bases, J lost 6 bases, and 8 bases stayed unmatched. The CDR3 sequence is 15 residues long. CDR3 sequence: CASSSPGRAANEQFF. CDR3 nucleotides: TGTGCCAGCAGTTCCCCCGGGAGGGCCGCCAATGAGCAGTTCTTC.

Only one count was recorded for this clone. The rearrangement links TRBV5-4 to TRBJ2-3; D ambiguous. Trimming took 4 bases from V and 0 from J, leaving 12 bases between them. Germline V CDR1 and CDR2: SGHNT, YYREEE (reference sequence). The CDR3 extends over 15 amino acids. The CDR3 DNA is TGTGCCAGCAGCGTGGGCCCTACTAGCACAGATACGCAGTATTTT. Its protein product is CASSVGPTSTDTQYF.

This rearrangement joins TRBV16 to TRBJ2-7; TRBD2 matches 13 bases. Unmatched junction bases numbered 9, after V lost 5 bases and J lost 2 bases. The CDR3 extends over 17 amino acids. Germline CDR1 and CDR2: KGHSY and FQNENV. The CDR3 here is CASSRRLAGGSPYEQYF. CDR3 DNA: TGTGCCAGCAGCAGGAGACTAGCGGGGGGTTCCCCCTACGAGCAGTACTTC.

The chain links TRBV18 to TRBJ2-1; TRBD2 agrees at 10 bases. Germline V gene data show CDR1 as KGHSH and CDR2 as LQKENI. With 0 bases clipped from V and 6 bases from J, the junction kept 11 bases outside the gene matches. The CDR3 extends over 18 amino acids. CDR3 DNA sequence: TGTGCCAGCTCACCACCCGGAATAGCGGGGGGCTGGGGCAATGAGCAGTTCTTC. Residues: CASSPPGIAGGWGNEQFF. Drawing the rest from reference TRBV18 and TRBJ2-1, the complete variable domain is NAGVMQNPRHLVRRRGQEARLRCSPMKGHSHVYWYRQLPEEGLKFMVYLQKENIIDESGMPKERFSAEFPKEGPSILRIQQVVRGDSAAYFCASSPPGIAGGWGNEQFFGPGTRLTVL.

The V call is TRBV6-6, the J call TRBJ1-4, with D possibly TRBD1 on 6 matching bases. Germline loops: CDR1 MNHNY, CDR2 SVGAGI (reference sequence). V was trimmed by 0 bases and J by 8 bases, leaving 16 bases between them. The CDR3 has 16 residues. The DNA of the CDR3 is TGTGCCAGCAGTTACTCGCCGACAGGTTTTGGGGAAAAACTGTTTTTT. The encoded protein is CASSYSPTGFGEKLFF.

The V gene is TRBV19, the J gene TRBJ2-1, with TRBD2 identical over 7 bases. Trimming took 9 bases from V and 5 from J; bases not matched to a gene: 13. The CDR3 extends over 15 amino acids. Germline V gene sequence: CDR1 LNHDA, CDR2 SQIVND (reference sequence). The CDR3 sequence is CASSGLAGDHNEQFF. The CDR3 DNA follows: TGTGCCAGCTCGGGGCTGGCGGGAGACCACAATGAGCAGTTCTTC.

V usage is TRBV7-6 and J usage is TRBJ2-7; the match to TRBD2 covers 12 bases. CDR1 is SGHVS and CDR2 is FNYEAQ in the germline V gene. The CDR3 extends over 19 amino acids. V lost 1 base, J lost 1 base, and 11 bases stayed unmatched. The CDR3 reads CASSLDPTSGGRGSYEQYF. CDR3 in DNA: TGTGCCAGCAGCTTAGACCCGACTAGCGGGGGCAGAGGATCCTACGAGCAGTACTTC.

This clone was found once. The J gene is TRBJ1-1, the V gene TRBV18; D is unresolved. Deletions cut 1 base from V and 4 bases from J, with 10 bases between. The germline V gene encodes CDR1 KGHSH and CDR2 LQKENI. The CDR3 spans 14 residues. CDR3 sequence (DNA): TGTGCCAGCTCACCACGTGCCAGTGGCACTGAAGCTTTCTTT. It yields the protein CASSPRASGTEAFF.

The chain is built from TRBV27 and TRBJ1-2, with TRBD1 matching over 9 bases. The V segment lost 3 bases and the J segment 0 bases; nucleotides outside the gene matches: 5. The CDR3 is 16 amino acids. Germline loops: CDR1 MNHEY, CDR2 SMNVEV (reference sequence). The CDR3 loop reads CASSFLQGASNYGYTF. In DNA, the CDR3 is TGTGCCAGCAGTTTCCTACAGGGGGCCTCTAACTATGGCTACACCTTC.